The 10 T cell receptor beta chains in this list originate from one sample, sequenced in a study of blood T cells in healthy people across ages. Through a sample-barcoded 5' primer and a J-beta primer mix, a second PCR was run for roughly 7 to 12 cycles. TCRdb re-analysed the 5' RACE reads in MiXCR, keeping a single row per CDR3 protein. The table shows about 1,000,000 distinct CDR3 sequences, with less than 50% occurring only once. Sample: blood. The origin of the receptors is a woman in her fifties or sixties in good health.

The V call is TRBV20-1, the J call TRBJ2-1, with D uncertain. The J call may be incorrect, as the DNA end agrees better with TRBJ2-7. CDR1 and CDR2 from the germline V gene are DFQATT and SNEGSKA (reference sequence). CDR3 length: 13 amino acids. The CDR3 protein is CSASESSYNEQYF. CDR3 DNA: TGCAGTGCGTCGGAGAGCTCCTACAATGAGCAGTACTTC.

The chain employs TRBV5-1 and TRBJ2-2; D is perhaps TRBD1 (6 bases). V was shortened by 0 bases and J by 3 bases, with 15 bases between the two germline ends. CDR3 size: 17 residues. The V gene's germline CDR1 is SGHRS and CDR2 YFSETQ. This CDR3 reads CASSLAVRQVDTGELFF. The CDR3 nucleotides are TGCGCCAGCAGCTTGGCCGTAAGACAGGTGGACACCGGGGAGCTGTTTTTT.

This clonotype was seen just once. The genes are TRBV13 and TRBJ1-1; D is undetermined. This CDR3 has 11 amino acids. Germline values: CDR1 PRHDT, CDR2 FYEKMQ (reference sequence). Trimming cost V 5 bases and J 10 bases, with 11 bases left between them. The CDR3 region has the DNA TGTGCCAGCAGCCAAGGCGGTAGAGCTTTCTTT. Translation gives CASSQGGRAFF.

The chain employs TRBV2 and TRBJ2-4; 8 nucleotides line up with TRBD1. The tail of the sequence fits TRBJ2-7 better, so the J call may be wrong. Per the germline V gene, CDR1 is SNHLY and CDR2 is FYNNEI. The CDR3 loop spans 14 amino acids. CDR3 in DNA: TGTGCCAGCAGTGGATGGGACAGGCCCTACGAGCAGTACTTC. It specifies CASSGWDRPYEQYF.

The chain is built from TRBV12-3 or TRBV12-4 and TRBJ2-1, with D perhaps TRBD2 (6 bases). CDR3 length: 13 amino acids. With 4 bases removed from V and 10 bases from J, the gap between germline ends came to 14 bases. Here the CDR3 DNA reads TGTGCCAGCAGTTGGGACTTGGGGCGGGAGCAGTTCTTC. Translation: CASSWDLGREQFF.

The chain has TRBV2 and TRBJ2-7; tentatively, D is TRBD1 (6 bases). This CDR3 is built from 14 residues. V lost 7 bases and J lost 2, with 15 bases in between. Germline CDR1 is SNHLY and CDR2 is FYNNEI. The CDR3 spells CASNRVREPYEQYF. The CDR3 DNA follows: TGTGCCAGCAACAGGGTTCGGGAACCCTACGAGCAGTACTTC.

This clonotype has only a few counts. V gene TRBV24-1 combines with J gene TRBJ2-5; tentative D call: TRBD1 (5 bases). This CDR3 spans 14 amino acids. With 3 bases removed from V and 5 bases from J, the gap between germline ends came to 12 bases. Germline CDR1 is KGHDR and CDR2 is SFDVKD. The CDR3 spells CATSDPTGGETQYF. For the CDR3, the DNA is TGTGCCACCAGTGATCCCACAGGTGGGGAGACCCAGTACTTC.

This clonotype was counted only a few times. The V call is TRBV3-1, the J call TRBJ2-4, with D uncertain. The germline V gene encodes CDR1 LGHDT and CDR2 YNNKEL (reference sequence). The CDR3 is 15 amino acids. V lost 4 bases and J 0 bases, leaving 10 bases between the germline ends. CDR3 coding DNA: TGTGCCAGCAGCCCCTCCGCTATAGCCAAAAACATTCAGTACTTC. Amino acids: CASSPSAIAKNIQYF.

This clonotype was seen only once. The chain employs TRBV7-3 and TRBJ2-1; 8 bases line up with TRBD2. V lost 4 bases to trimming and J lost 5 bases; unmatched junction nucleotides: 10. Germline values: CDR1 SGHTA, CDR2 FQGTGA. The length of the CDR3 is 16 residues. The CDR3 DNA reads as TGTGCCAGCAGCTACTTCGCGCGGGAGGCCCACAATGAGCAGTTCTTC. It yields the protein CASSYFAREAHNEQFF.

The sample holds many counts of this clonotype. The CDR3 nucleotides are TGTGCCAGCAGTTGGACAGGGGATAACTATGGCTACACCTTC. The encoded protein is CASSWTGDNYGYTF. The V gene is TRBV6-5, the J gene TRBJ1-2, with TRBD1 matching over 9 bases. Germline-derived CDR1 and CDR2 are MNHEY and SVGAGI. J lost 1 base, V lost 4 bases, and 1 base had no gene match. The CDR3 loop spans 14 amino acids.